This TCR beta chain appears in the sequencing data of a study of T cell repertoires in cytomegalovirus infection (dated by TCRdb to about 2019). Looking at the study overall: The HLA type of each donor mattered for the analysis, because public TCR beta signatures pointed to carriage of CMV infection along with the matching HLA type.

This sample was sequenced with an Illumina HiSeq 1500. TCRdb ran its own pipeline on the public reads, namely fastp trimming at Q25 and MiXCR clone calling, and kept in-frame beta chains. Rows matching on CDR3 protein sequence are summarized as one entry with the most common DNA and genes. The sample table holds 150,000 to 200,000 distinct CDR3 sequences, of which about an eighth were seen once. The top ten clones comprise roughly a quarter of the sample. This clonotype was observed a handful of times. Its antigen remains undetermined. Nothing much larger sits one base from this clone, and base qualities are not available. The paper as a whole reports these results and caveats: The ex vivo response was dominated by HLA-C-restricted CMV-specific TCR beta clonotypes, which also provided the single most frequent clonotype in two of eight donors. Carriers of CMV infection plus the relevant HLA type were discriminated by the cumulative frequency of public TCR beta family members in the study cohort and in an independent roughly 400-donor cohort.

For CDR1 and CDR2, the germline V gene lists SGHVS and FNYEAQ. From V the trimming removes 5 bases and from J it removes 4 bases, while the gene matches leave 4 bases of the junction unaccounted for. The CDR3 starts with the cysteine, ends with the phenylalanine, and has 14 residues. Just CDR3 DNA is preserved here, 42 bases in frame from base 1. The receptor was derived from a human donor in good health (CMV status not recorded). Some clones in this sample may be carry-over from other donors' samples. The chain uses TRBV7-6 and TRBJ2-2, and TRBD1 matches 7 of the central bases. Sequencing was done on a sample of PBMCs. The bases are TGTGCCAGCAGCGCAGGGGGTACCACCGGGGAGCTGTTTTTT. This sequence encodes CASSAGGTTGELFF.